The 6 T cell receptor beta chains listed next were all sequenced from one sample in a study of control samples from healthy donors and cancer patients. TCRdb's copy holds only in-frame clones and misses some; the assay was immunoSEQ multiplex PCR. The table records about 160,000 clones, 85% to 90% of them present only once. What was sequenced was blood. The receptors shown here come from a man between 25 and 39 years old in good health.

V usage is TRBV5-4 and J usage is TRBJ2-5, with D perhaps given as TRBD1 or TRBD2 (5 bases each). Trimming cost V 0 bases and J 0 bases, with 9 bases left between them. The germline V gene has CDR1 SGHNT and CDR2 YYREEE (reference sequence). This CDR3 contains 15 residues. CDR3 nucleotide sequence: TGTGCCAGCAGCTTGGAACGGGGCTACCAAGAGACCCAGTACTTC. Translation gives CASSLERGYQETQYF.

The J gene is TRBJ2-6, the V gene TRBV12-3 or TRBV12-4; D gene uncertain. The CDR3 length is 13 residues. V lost 3 bases, J lost 7 bases, and 7 bases lay in between. The CDR3 loop reads CASSFRYANVLTF. The CDR3 DNA reads as TGTGCCAGCAGTTTTCGGTATGCCAACGTCCTGACTTTC.

This chain links TRBV9 with TRBJ2-5; possible D gene TRBD1, 5 bases. This CDR3 region has 17 residues. CDR1 is SGDLS and CDR2 is YYNGEE in the germline V gene. V lost 2 bases to trimming and J lost 5 bases, with 22 bases between them. The CDR3 nucleotides read TGTGCCAGCAGCGTCCAACAAGGGGCCAGCGCATACGAGACCCAGTACTTC. This translates into CASSVQQGASAYETQYF.

The chain has TRBV2 and TRBJ2-1; TRBD2 agrees at 7 bases. Germline CDR1 reads SNHLY; CDR2 reads FYNNEI. The CDR3 length is 15 residues. With V trimmed by 3 bases and J by 5 bases, 7 bases remained unmatched. The CDR3: CASSDRLAANNEQFF. For the CDR3, the DNA is TGTGCCAGCAGTGATCGTCTAGCGGCTAACAATGAGCAGTTCTTC.

The chain is built from TRBV6-6 and TRBJ1-2, with a weak D call TRBD1 (5 bases). CDR3 size: 15 residues. Germline loops: CDR1 MNHNY, CDR2 SVGAGI (reference sequence). V lost 4 bases and J lost 8, with 20 bases in between. The CDR3 sequence: CASSSGRTPGFGYTF. In nucleotides, the CDR3 is TGTGCCAGCAGTTCTGGCCGCACTCCAGGGTTCGGCTACACCTTC.

This clone was counted a single time. CDR3 protein: CASRQLISGANVLTF. CDR3 bases: TGTGCCAGCAGACAGCTAATCTCTGGGGCCAACGTCCTGACTTTC. The rearrangement links TRBV6-5 to TRBJ2-6; D remains ambiguous. Germline V gene data show CDR1 as MNHEY and CDR2 as SVGAGI. The CDR3 is 15 residues long. V was pared by 6 bases and J by 0 bases, with 9 bases between.